The TCR beta chain under discussion was sequenced for a study of T cells in Graves' hyperthyroidism and ophthalmopathy. There are many counts of this clonotype. Its antigen is unknown. Per the germline V gene, CDR1 is SQVTM and CDR2 is ANQGSEA. Trimming pared 7 bases from V and 1 base from J, leaving 14 bases between. This CDR3 contains 14 residues. Study-level findings and limits: Peripheral blood also featured most of the thyroid clonotypes expanded above 0.001.

Patients showing uncontrolled infection, other autoimmune disease, pregnancy or lactation were ineligible. TCR beta CDR3 regions were amplified from RNA transcripts. The study used the HTBI primer set for a first-round RT-PCR of the TCR CDR3. TCRdb itself ran the multiplex PCR reads through MiXCR, one entry per CDR3 protein. The sample yields a few hundred thousand distinct CDR3 sequences, more than 15% seen once. The receptor was derived from a woman aged 18-29 years with Graves' hyperthyroidism. This sequence joins TRBV29-1 and TRBJ1-5; the D is unclear. What was sequenced was blood. The CDR3 is CSASGGVSNQPQHF. DNA for the CDR3: TGCAGCGCCTCCGGTGGGGTAAGCAATCAGCCCCAGCATTTT.